The 13 T cell receptor beta chains in this list originate from one sample, sequenced in a study of cytomegalovirus exposure and HLA in healthy donors. PCR involved 60 Vbeta and 13 Jbeta primers. The protocol was immunoSEQ multiplex PCR, while the TCRdb copy is restricted to in-frame clones and leaves out a portion. The sample yields roughly 190,000 clones, about 9% seen once. The sequencing input was PBMCs. The receptors were sampled from a young woman in good health and CMV-seropositive.

The chain employs TRBV29-1 and TRBJ1-2; D is unclear. The germline gives CDR1 SQVTM, CDR2 ANQGSEA. V shed 7 bases and J shed 1 base, with 10 bases lying between them. This CDR3 contains 12 residues. The CDR3 loop reads CSAGDLNYGYTF. The CDR3 DNA reads TGCAGCGCCGGGGATCTTAACTATGGCTACACCTTC.

The J gene is TRBJ1-1, the V gene TRBV19; D is unclear. CDR3 length: 13 residues. Trimming cost V 3 bases and J 7 bases, with 12 bases left between them. Germline V gene sequence: CDR1 LNHDA, CDR2 SQIVND (reference sequence). The CDR3 DNA sequence: TGTGCCAGTAGTATCCTCTTCAGTGATGAAGCTTTCTTT. Amino acids: CASSILFSDEAFF.

This sequence joins TRBV25-1 and TRBJ1-2, with TRBD1 matching 7 bases. Germline V gene sequence: CDR1 MGHDK, CDR2 SYGVNS. CDR3 length: 15 amino acids. Trimming cost V 2 bases and J 9 bases; bases outside gene matches: 12. The DNA for the CDR3 is TGTGCCAGCAGTGAAAGTTTCGGCAGGGGGGATTGCTACACCTTC. It is translated as CASSESFGRGDCYTF.

This chain links TRBV7-8 with TRBJ1-1; D call uncertain. V was trimmed by 4 bases and J by 3 bases, leaving 9 bases between them. The CDR3 spans 13 residues. The germline V gene has CDR1 SGHVS and CDR2 FQNEAQ. CDR3: CASSSSGYTEAFF. The CDR3 region has the DNA TGTGCCAGCAGCTCTTCAGGTTACACTGAAGCTTTCTTT.

This clone was seen a few times. J is TRBJ2-7 and V is TRBV27; 7 bases map to TRBD1. The CDR3 runs to 16 residues. The J segment lost 5 bases and the V segment lost 5 bases, leaving 15 bases of the junction unmatched. Germline loops: CDR1 MNHEY, CDR2 SMNVEV (reference sequence). CDR3 sequence: CASSPPPGQRSDEQYF. CDR3 sequence (DNA): TGTGCCAGCAGTCCCCCCCCGGGACAGCGCAGCGACGAGCAGTACTTC.

The V and J genes are TRBV5-4 and TRBJ2-1, with 10 bases matching TRBD2. The CDR3 totals 14 residues. Trimming removed 5 bases from V and 4 bases from J; junction bases left unmatched: 3. CDR1 and CDR2 from the germline V gene are SGHNT and YYREEE (reference sequence). This CDR3 is CASRLTSGYNEQFF. The DNA of the CDR3 is TGTGCCAGCAGATTGACTAGCGGGTACAATGAGCAGTTCTTC.

V usage is TRBV27 and J usage is TRBJ1-4; possible D gene TRBD1, 5 bases. This CDR3 has 18 residues. V lost 6 bases to trimming and J lost 10 bases, with 30 bases between them. CDR1 and CDR2 (germline): MNHEY, SMNVEV (reference sequence). This chain's CDR3 is CASRPQVGFSGLTGKLFF. CDR3 DNA sequence: TGTGCCAGCAGGCCCCAGGTGGGGTTCTCGGGACTGACGGGAAAACTGTTTTTT.

The V gene is TRBV18, the J gene TRBJ1-3; D may be TRBD1 (5 bases). Looked up from germline, CDR1 is KGHSH and CDR2 is LQKENI. The ends were cut back, 5 bases at V and 2 bases at J, with 10 bases in the middle. This CDR3 is built from 14 residues. The CDR3 protein is CASSRGAAGNTIYF. CDR3 sequence (DNA): TGTGCCAGCTCAAGGGGTGCTGCTGGAAACACCATATATTTT.

The V gene is TRBV7-2, the J gene TRBJ2-7; the match to TRBD2 covers 12 bases. This CDR3 comprises 16 residues. V gave up 1 base and J gave up 2 bases; unmatched junction bases: 3. The germline V gene encodes CDR1 SGHTA and CDR2 FQGNSA. The CDR3 DNA is TGTGCCAGCAGCTTAGATGGGACTAGCGGGCCCTACGAGCAGTACTTC. Its protein is CASSLDGTSGPYEQYF.

CDR3 coding DNA: TGTGCCAGCAGAGGGGACACCTACAATGAGCAGTTCTTC. It translates to CASRGDTYNEQFF. This chain joins TRBV6-6 and TRBJ2-1, with D perhaps TRBD1 (6 bases). Trimming left V 6 bases short and J 2 bases short, with 8 bases between. Germline CDR1 is MNHNY and CDR2 is SVGAGI (reference sequence). The CDR3 length is 13 residues.

This chain links TRBV7-3 with TRBJ1-2; perhaps TRBD1 as D (6 bases). V dropped 5 bases and J dropped 6 bases, with 19 bases sitting between them. Germline loops: CDR1 SGHTA, CDR2 FQGTGA. The CDR3 is 15 residues long. The chain's CDR3 is CASSRSGGAVDGYTF. For the CDR3, the DNA is TGTGCCAGCAGCCGCAGCGGGGGGGCTGTGGATGGCTACACCTTC. The full variable domain, completed using reference TRBV7-3 and TRBJ1-2, is GAGVSQTPSNKVTEKGKYVELRCDPISGHTALYWYRQSLGQGPEFLIYFQGTGAADDSGLPNDRFFAVRPEGSVSTLKIQRTERGDSAVYLCASSRSGGAVDGYTFGSGTRLTVV.

V usage is TRBV2 and J usage is TRBJ2-7; 8 bases line up with TRBD2. The CDR3 length is 14 residues. The junction had 8 bases not matched to a gene; V was cut back by 6 bases and J by 4 bases. Germline lookup yields CDR1 SNHLY and CDR2 FYNNEI. CDR3 coding DNA: TGTGCCAGCAGAAGACTAGCGAAGGTGTACGAGCAGTACTTC. Translated: CASRRLAKVYEQYF. The complete variable domain, with remaining parts taken from reference TRBV2 and TRBJ2-7, reads EPEVTQTPSHQVTQMGQEVILRCVPISNHLYFYWYRQILGQKVEFLVSFYNNEISEKSEIFDDQFSVERPDGSNFTLKIRSTKLEDSAMYFCASRRLAKVYEQYFGPGTRLTVT.

The chain couples TRBV27 to TRBJ2-1, with D perhaps matching TRBD2 (6 bases). V shed 6 bases and J shed 4 bases, with 16 bases lying between them. The CDR3 extends over 15 amino acids. The germline gives CDR1 MNHEY, CDR2 SMNVEV (reference sequence). The CDR3 bases are TGTGCCAGCAGCTCACCCCGGGACTTATACAATGAGCAGTTCTTC. It is translated as CASSSPRDLYNEQFF.